This TCR beta chain was sequenced for a study of CD8+CD57+ T cells in acquired aplastic anemia (dated by TCRdb to the late 2010s). A note on the overall study: DNA extracted from sorted CD4+ and CD8+ cells had a mean of approximately 3.4 ug, with a range of 0.2 to 27.4 ug. An average of about 10 million reads for CD4+ cells and 12 million or so reads for CD8+ cells was obtained from healthy donor samples. What the study reported, not specific to this receptor: Patients and healthy controls showed no significant difference in CD8+ Simpson's diversity (P=0.060). Although 25 to 30 CD8+ CDR3 sequences were shared by patients and controls, these sequences appeared highly expressed in patients and within the immunodominant clones of patients.

Profiling of TCR beta VDJ combinations and CDR3 sequences used genomic DNA as the template. An Illumina HiSeq 2000 was used for TCR repertoire sequencing. On the authors' methods: TRBV/TRBJ rearrangement plots, CDR3 size and DJ length profiles, and Simpson's diversity index were used to assess repertoires. The most abundant DNA sequence in the deep sequencing data was taken as the immunodominant clone. CDR3 amino acid sequences were checked for sharing across subjects and were also compared against the VDJdb database and published repertoires. Through fastp at Q25 and MiXCR, TCRdb rebuilt clones from the public reads, retaining in-frame beta chains. A single entry per CDR3 protein holds the most common genes and DNA from its merged rows. For this entry, the V and J calls and clone size follow TCRdb and not the study's own pipeline. The sample table lists under 250,000 distinct CDR3 sequences, 34% of them with a count of one. Approximately 1.2% of the sample comes from the top ten.

The study deep-sequenced TCR repertoires of sorted CD4+ and CD8+ blood T cells from severe aplastic anemia patients and healthy subjects. Ficoll-Paque density gradient centrifugation was used to isolate peripheral blood mononuclear cells. Before DNA was extracted, CD4+ and CD8+ T cells were sorted using either FACS or magnetic beads. This clonotype was counted at least ten times. The antigen this receptor binds is unknown. No base qualities exist here, and no much larger clone lies one base off it. This clonotype was obtained from a human donor in good health, serving as a control. Sequencing was performed on sorted CD4+, CD8+, or CD8+CD57+ T cells (not recorded which) from PBMCs.

For the CDR3, the sequence is CASSRGWAETQYF. The DNA sequence is given as TGTGCCAGCAGCCGAGGTTGGGCAGAGACCCAGTACTTC. Here the chain combines TRBV7-9 and TRBJ2-5; the D gene is not confidently resolved. The germline V gene (reference sequence) gives CDR1 as SEHNR and CDR2 as FQNEAQ. The CDR3 numbers 13 residues from cysteine through phenylalanine. Just CDR3 DNA is preserved here, 39 bases in frame from base 1. The junction shows trimming of 5 bases on V and 4 bases on J, plus 11 bases between the germline ends.